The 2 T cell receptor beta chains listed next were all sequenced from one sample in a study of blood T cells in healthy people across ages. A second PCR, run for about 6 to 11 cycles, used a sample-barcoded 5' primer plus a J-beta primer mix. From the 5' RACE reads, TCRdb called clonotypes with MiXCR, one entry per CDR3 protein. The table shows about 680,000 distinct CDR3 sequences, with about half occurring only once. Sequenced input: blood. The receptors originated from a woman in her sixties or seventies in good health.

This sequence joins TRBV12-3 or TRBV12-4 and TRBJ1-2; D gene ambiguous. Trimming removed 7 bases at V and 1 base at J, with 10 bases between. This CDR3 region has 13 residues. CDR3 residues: CASTHSNNYGYTF. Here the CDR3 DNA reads TGTGCCAGCACACACAGCAATAACTATGGCTACACCTTC.

The CDR3 bases are TGCAGTGCTGACAGGGAACCTAATGAAAAACTGTTTTTT. It specifies CSADREPNEKLFF. J is TRBJ1-4 and V is TRBV20-1, with TRBD1 matching 7 bases. Trimming cost V 5 bases and J 3 bases; bases outside gene matches: 3. The germline CDR1 and CDR2 sequences are DFQATT and SNEGSKA (reference sequence). The CDR3 length is 13 residues.